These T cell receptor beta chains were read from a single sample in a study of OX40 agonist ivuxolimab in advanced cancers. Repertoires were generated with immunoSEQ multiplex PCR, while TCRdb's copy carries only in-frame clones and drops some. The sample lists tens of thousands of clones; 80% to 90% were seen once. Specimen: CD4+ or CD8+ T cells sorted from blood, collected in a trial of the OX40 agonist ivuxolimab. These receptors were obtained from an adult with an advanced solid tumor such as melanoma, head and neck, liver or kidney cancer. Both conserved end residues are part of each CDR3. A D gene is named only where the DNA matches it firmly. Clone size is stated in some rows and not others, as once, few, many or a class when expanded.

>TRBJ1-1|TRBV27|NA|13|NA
TGTGCCAGCAGTTTATCCGGGGGCTCTGAAGCTTTCTTT
CASSLSGGSEAFF
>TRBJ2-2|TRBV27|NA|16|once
TGTGCCAGCAGTTGGTATGGGGCTTCAGGTGGCGGGGAGCTGTTTTTT
CASSWYGASGGGELFF
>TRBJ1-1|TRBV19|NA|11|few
TGTGCCAGTACAGAGAACACTGAAGCTTTCTTT
CASTENTEAFF
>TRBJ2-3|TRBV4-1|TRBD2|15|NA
TGCGCCAGCAGAGGGCGAGCGGGAGACACAGATACGCAGTATTTT
CASRGRAGDTDTQYF
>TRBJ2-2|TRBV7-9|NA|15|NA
TGTGCCAGCACTATAGGAGGGATAAACACCGGGGAGCTGTTTTTT
CASTIGGINTGELFF
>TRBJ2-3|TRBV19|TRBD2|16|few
TGTGCCAGTAATAAGGGGGCTAGCGGGAGGGCGGAAGCGCAGTATTTT
CASNKGASGRAEAQYF
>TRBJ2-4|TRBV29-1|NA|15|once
TGCAGCGTTGAAACAGGTGGGAGTAGTCATGACATTCAGTACTTC
CSVETGGSSHDIQYF
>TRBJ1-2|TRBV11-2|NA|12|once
TGTGCCAGCAGCCATAACACCCATGGCTACACCTTC
CASSHNTHGYTF
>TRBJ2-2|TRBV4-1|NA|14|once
TGCGCCAGCAGTTGGGGATTCAACACCGGGGAGCTGTTTTTT
CASSWGFNTGELFF
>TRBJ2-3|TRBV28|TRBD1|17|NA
TGTGCCAGCAGTGATCGGACAGGGGCGATATTGCCAGATACGCAGTATTTT
CASSDRTGAILPDTQYF
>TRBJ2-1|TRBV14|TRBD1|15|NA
TGTGCCAGCAGCCGGACCCTCGGGACAGGGAATCCGCAGTTCTTC
CASSRTLGTGNPQFF
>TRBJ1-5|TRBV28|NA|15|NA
TGTGCCAGCAGACCCACGGGAGGGTGGAATCAGCCCCAGCATTTT
CASRPTGGWNQPQHF
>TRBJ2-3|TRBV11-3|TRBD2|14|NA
TGTGCCAGCAGCTTTAGCGGGAGCACAGATACGCAGTATTTT
CASSFSGSTDTQYF
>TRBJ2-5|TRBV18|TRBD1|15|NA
TGTGCCAGCTCACCTCGTCCGGGACAGGAAGAGACCCAGTACTTC
CASSPRPGQEETQYF
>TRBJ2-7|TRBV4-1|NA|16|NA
TGCGCCAGCAGCCAACAGCCCGGACAGTTGTCCTACGAGCAGTACTTC
CASSQQPGQLSYEQYF
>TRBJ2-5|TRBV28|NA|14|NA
TGTGCCAGCAGCACCGGGACCCTCCGGGGGACCCAGTACTTC
CASSTGTLRGTQYF
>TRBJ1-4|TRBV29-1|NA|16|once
TGCAGCGTTGAAGGAGTACAGGGATCAACTAATGAAAAACTGTTTTTT
CSVEGVQGSTNEKLFF
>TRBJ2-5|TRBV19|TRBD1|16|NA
TGTGCCAGTAGTACCGTGGGACAGACCTACCAAGAGACCCAGTACTTC
CASSTVGQTYQETQYF
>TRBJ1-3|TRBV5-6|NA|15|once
TGTGCCAGCAGCTTTGACGTAAACTCTGGAAACACCATATATTTT
CASSFDVNSGNTIYF
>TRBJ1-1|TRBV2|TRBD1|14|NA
TGTGCCAGCAGACAGGACAGGGGACCCACTGAAGCTTTCTTT
CASRQDRGPTEAFF
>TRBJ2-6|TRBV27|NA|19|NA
TGTGCCAGCAGTGCATACGTAGGGCAGTTTCTCTCTGGGGCCAACGTCCTGACTTTC
CASSAYVGQFLSGANVLTF
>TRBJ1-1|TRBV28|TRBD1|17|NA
TGTGCCAGCAGTTTATGGAGGACAGGGGCGGGAAAAAGTGAAGCTTTCTTT
CASSLWRTGAGKSEAFF
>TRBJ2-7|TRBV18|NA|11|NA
TGTGCCAGCTCAACATCGTACGAGCAGTACTTC
CASSTSYEQYF
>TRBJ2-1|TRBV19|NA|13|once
TGTGCCAGTAGTTCCGTGAGCCGGGGTGAGCAGTTCTTC
CASSSVSRGEQFF
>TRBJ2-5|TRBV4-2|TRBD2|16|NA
TGTGCCAGCAGCCAAGGTACCGGGACTAGAGAAGAGACCCAGTACTTC
CASSQGTGTREETQYF
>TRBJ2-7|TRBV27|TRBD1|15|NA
TGTGCCAGCAGCATACAGGGGATGGTGGCCCACGAGCAGTACTTC
CASSIQGMVAHEQYF
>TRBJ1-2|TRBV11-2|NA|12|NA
TGTGCCAGCAGCTTGGGAGATTATGGCTACACCTTC
CASSLGDYGYTF
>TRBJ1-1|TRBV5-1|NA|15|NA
TGCGCCAGCAGCTTCCAAACAGGGACGGACACTGAAGCTTTCTTT
CASSFQTGTDTEAFF
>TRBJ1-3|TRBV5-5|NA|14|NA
TGTGCCAGCAACGTGGTAGGGTCTGGAAACACCATATATTTT
CASNVVGSGNTIYF
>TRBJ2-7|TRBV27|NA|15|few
TGTGCCAGCAGTTTATCGAAGGGGAACGCCTACGAGCAGTACTTC
CASSLSKGNAYEQYF
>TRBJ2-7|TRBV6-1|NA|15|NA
TGTGCCAGCAGCCCCCCCGGGAGTAGCACCTACGAGCAGTACTTC
CASSPPGSSTYEQYF
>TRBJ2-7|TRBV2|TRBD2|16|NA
TGTGCCAGCAGCTCGGGACTAGCGGTTGGTTTGGGCGAGCAGTACTTC
CASSSGLAVGLGEQYF
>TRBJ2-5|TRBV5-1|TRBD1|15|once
TGCGCCAGCAGCTTGGAACAGGGGGCGTGGGAGACCCAGTACTTC
CASSLEQGAWETQYF
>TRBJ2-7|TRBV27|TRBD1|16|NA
TGTGCCAGCAGTTATAATCCGGGACAGGGAAGCTACGAGCAGTACTTC
CASSYNPGQGSYEQYF
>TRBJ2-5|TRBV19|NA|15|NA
TGTGCCAGTACCCGATTCGGAGCAGAACAAGAGACCCAGTACTTC
CASTRFGAEQETQYF
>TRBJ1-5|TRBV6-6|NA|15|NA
TGTGCCAGCAGTTCCTACGGGACCGAGGGTCAGCCCCAGCATTTT
CASSSYGTEGQPQHF
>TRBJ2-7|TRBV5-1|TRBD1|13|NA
TGCGCCAGCAGCCGAGACAGGGGGCACGAGCAGTACTTC
CASSRDRGHEQYF